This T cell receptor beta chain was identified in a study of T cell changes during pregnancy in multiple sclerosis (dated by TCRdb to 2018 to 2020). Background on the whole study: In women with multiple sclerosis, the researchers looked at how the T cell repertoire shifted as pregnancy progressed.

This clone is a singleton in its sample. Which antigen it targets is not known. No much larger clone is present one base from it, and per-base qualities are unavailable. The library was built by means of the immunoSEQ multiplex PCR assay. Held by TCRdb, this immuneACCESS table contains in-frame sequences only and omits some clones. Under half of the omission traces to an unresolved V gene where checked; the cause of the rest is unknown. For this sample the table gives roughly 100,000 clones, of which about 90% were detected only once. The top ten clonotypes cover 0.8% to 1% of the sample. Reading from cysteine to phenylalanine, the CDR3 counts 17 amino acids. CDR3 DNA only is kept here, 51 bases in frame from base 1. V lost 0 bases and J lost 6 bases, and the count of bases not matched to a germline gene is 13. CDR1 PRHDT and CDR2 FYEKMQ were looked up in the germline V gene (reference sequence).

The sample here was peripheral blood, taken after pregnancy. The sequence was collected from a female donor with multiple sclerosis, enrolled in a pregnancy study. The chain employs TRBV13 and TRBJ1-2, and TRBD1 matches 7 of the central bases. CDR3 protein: CASSLGLRQGTLDGYTF. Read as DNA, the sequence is TGTGCCAGCAGCTTAGGCCTGAGACAGGGTACCCTGGATGGCTACACCTTC.